The clone carrying this TCR beta chain was picked up many times. Its antigen is not identified. This sample stems from a study of tumor and adjacent non-tumor tissue in lung cancer. Findings and limits, study-wide: Significantly higher TCR diversity was found in tumor than normal lung. Top 100 clones took a larger repertoire share in normal lung.

The library came from three nested PCR rounds adapted from ARM-PCR protocols. TCRdb reprocessed the multiplex PCR reads via MiXCR and lists one record per CDR3 protein. Among some 120,000 distinct CDR3 sequences, about 66% were seen once, and the ten largest hold 13%. V was pared by 4 bases and J by 5 bases, with 8 bases between. The CDR3 loop spans 12 amino acids. CDR1 and CDR2 (germline): SGDLS, YYNGEE. This sample's RNA came from whole unsorted tissue. This TCR was recovered from a man aged 30 to 45 with non-small cell lung cancer. The chain links TRBV9 to TRBJ2-3; D uncertain. Specimen: lung tumor tissue. The CDR3 loop reads CASSPSGDTQYF. The CDR3 DNA reads TGTGCCAGCAGCCCCTCTGGAGATACGCAGTATTTT.